The 2 T cell receptor beta chains reported below all come from one sample, sequenced in a study of metastatic and nonmetastatic thyroid tumors. Using MiXCR, TCRdb re-called clones from the PCR reads. Here the sample spans more than 90,000 clones, about 13% being singletons. Until they underwent thyroid surgery, no patient had received any treatment. The sequencing sample was made of blood. The receptors originated from a female donor with papillary thyroid cancer or a benign thyroid nodule (not recorded which). Some clones in this sample may be carry-over from other donors' samples.

This clone turned up a few times. Being one base from a much bigger clone, this may be a read error. This rearrangement joins TRBV15 to TRBJ1-5; no clear D. The germline CDR1 and CDR2 sequences are LNHNV and YYDKDF (reference sequence). This CDR3 is 12 amino acids long. The CDR3 DNA is TGTGCCACCAGCAATTTTAATCATCCCCAGCATTTT. Protein product: CATSNFNHPQHF.

This chain joins TRBV20-1 and TRBJ1-5, with 8 bases matching TRBD1. With V trimmed by 0 bases and J by 7 bases, 11 bases remained unmatched. The length of the CDR3 is 16 residues. Looked up from germline, CDR1 is DFQATT and CDR2 is SNEGSKA (reference sequence). CDR3 sequence: CSARDLGQGAGQPQHF. The DNA of the CDR3 is TGCAGTGCTAGAGATCTCGGGCAGGGGGCAGGCCAGCCCCAGCATTTT.